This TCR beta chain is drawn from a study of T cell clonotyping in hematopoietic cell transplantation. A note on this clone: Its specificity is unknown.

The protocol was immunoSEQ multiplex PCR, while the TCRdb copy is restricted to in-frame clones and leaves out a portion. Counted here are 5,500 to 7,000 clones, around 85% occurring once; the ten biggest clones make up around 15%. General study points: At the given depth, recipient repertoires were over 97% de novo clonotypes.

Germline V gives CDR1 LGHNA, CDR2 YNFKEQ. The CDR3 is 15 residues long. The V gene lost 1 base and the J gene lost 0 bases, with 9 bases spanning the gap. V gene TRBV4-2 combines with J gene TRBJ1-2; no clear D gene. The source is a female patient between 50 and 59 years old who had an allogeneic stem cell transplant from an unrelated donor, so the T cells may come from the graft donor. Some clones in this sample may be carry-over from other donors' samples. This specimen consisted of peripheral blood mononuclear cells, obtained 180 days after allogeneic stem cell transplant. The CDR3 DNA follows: TGTGCCAGCAGCCAAGGTCTTCATACTAACTATGGCTACACCTTC. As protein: CASSQGLHTNYGYTF.